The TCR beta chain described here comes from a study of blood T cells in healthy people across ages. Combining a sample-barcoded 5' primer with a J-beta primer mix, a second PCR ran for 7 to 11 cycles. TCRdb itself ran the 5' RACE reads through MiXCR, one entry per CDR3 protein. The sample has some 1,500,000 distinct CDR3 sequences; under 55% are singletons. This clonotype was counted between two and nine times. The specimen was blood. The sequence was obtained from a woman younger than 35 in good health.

CDR3: CSPKGPNQPQHF. The CDR3 nucleotides read TGCAGTCCAAAGGGGCCTAATCAGCCCCAGCATTTT. The chain couples TRBV20-1 to TRBJ1-5, with TRBD1 as a possible D gene (5 bases). The CDR3 sequence is 12 residues long. Germline V lookup: CDR1 DFQATT, CDR2 SNEGSKA (reference sequence). Trimming shortened V by 8 bases and J by 4 bases, and 12 bases separated the two germline ends.